This TCR beta chain was found in a study of identical twins (dated by TCRdb to about 2016). The study in broad terms: To test whether fetal clonotypes persist, this study deep-sequenced TCR alpha and beta repertoires from monozygotic twins, from unrelated adults of various ages, and from cord blood. Replicate twin experiments were performed at different times using different library preparation protocols to rule out contamination.

Receptors were amplified or captured by 5' RACE. This sample was sequenced with an Illumina HiSeq 2000. Template switching added a universal primer binding site, and the final cDNA carried a unique molecular identifier that allowed TCR cDNA molecules to be counted accurately. First-strand cDNA for TCR alpha and beta chains was synthesized from specific primers in the conserved constant-segment region. To control for contamination, every cDNA library was double barcoded, receiving both a SMART-Mk sample barcode and Illumina barcodes. TruSeq adapter sequences and Illumina sample barcodes were added in two successive PCR steps. TCR alpha and beta cDNA libraries were sequenced on the Illumina HiSeq platform with custom primers. The study's processing was this. MiGEC processed the raw reads to extract unique molecular identifiers, while MiXCR was used to determine the CDR3 positions. Recombination models were inferred per individual with the repgenHMM and IGoR tools using an EM algorithm. Shared clonotypes were analyzed with the tcR package in R, and sharing was normalized by the product of cloneset sizes. To study raw recombination without the effects of thymic and clonal selection, out-of-frame nonproductive sequences were analyzed. In TCRdb, the public reads were trimmed at Q25 with fastp and aligned with MiXCR, with productive beta chains retained. Every CDR3 protein is listed once, alongside the most common genes and DNA of its rows. The V and J calls follow TCRdb's processing rather than the paper's. In this sample the table shows 600,000 to 850,000 distinct CDR3 sequences, roughly 20% of which occur a single time. The top ten clonotypes cover under 15% of the sample.

Every donor in the study was a healthy Caucasian. The twin cohort comprised three pairs of female monozygotic twins, all aged roughly 18 to 30 years. The RNA used for TCR libraries was isolated from peripheral blood mononuclear cells. The CDR3, cysteine through phenylalanine, is 14 amino acids long. CDR3 DNA is the only sequence kept; it has 42 bases, read in frame from the first base. V sheds 3 bases and J sheds 2 bases, leaving 9 bases between their ends. The CDR1 and CDR2 encoded by the germline V gene (reference sequence) are WNHNN and SYGVQD. This clonotype was observed a few times. The target of this receptor is not known. The input lacks base qualities; no much larger clone sits a single base away. What the authors observed across the whole study: Excess twin sharing in beta out-of-frame sequences was weaker because fewer shared sequences lowered the signal-to-noise ratio. In monozygotic twins, recombination models systematically underestimated out-of-frame TCR alpha sharing, but the models matched the sharing seen between unrelated individuals. Compared with coincidental sharing between unrelated individuals, out-of-frame TCR alpha sequences shared between twins showed an excess of sequences with low generation probability. Because the same donors could not be followed over many years, the conclusions depended on cross-sectional statistical analysis. Invariant T cells such as MAIT and iNKT could partly confound zero-insertion analyses, although diverse VJ usage argued against such confounding for most clonotypes. Abundant cord blood beta clonotypes carried fewer insertions; young adult naive repertoires showed a weaker similar trend, while memory repertoires showed none.

These data were also filed under a second study, of T cells expressing NK-cell markers. In that second paper, the authors write: Under 10 donors provided sorted CD3+CD56+NKG2C+, CD3+CD56+NKG2C- and CD3+CD56-NKG2C+ T-cell subsets, whose TCR beta-chain repertoires were profiled. Seven of the eight sequenced donors were HCMV-seropositive and one was HCMV-seronegative. In several experiments an anti-gammadeltaTCR antibody was added to restrict sorting to alphabetaTCR-expressing T cells. In several donors, the dominant CD3+CD56+NKG2C+ clonotypes were found to rank among the top 10 CD8+ clonotypes and to make up about 1.0-7.5% of CD8+ T cells. Those dominant clonotypes were again the most abundant among CD3+CD56-NKG2C+ cells in four donors, at roughly 28.3-60.1%. Whether the expanded NKG2C-expressing T cell clones were specific for HCMV antigens remained unclear. The study sequenced eight donors, all healthy volunteers chosen at random: three men and five women. HCMV serostatus was determined by detecting HCMV-specific IgG in serum with a commercial ELISA kit. For more than 5 donors, unsorted PBMC were also used to sequence bulk peripheral blood T-cell repertoires. MIGEC was used to demultiplex reads and group reads by UMI, and MiTCR was used to assemble and quantify clonotypes. To remove erroneous sequences, TCR cDNA sequences were retained only when supported by two or more reads. Downstream repertoire analysis used the tcR package, and clonotypes were matched across fractions by CDR3 nucleotide sequence plus V segment. VDJmatch was used to annotate antigen specificity against VDJdb, with one amino acid substitution in CDR3 allowed.

Input material: PBMCs. The chain uses TRBV10-1 and TRBJ2-3; possibly the D gene is TRBD1, per 6 matching bases. The sequence was collected from a woman aged 18-29 years in good health. The DNA reads as follows: TGCGCCAGCAGTGAACAGGGATACACAGATACGCAGTATTTT. Its product reads: CASSEQGYTDTQYF.